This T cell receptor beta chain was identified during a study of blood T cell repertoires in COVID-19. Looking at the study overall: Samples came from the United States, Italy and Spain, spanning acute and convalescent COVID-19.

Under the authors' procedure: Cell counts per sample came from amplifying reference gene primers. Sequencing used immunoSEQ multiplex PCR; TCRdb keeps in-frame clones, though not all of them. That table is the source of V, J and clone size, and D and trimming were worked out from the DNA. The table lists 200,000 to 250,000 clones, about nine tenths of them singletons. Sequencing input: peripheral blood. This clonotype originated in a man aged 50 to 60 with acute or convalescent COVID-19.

The CDR3 is CASSDVDSNYNSPLHF. DNA for the CDR3: TGTGCCAGCAGTGATGTGGACTCTAACTATAATTCACCCCTCCACTTT. The rearrangement joins TRBV6-1 to TRBJ1-6; D remains ambiguous. This CDR3 has 16 residues. Germline V lookup: CDR1 MNHNS, CDR2 SASEGT. V was shortened by 3 bases and J by 3 bases, with 12 bases between the two germline ends.